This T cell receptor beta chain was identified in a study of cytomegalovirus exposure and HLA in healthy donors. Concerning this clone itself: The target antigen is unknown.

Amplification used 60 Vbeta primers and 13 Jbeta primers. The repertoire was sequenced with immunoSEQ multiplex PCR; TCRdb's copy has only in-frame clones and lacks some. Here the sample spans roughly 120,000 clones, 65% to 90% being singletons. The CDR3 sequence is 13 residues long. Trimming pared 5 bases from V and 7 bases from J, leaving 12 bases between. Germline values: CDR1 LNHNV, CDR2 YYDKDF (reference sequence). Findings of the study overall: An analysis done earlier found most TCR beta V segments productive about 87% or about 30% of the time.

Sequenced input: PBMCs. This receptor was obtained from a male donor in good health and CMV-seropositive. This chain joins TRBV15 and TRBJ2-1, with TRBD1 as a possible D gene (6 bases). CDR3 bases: TGTGCCACCAGCTGGGGGCCGACGAATGAGCAGTTCTTC. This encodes CATSWGPTNEQFF.